The present entry profiles one TCR beta chain with its context. CDR3 length: 15 residues. From germline, CDR1 is LNHNV and CDR2 YYDKDF (reference sequence). V shed 4 bases, J shed 4 bases, and the junction held 6 bases outside the gene matches. These data come from a study of blood T cell repertoires in COVID-19. Whole-study context: The United States, Italy and Spain were the sources of the acute and convalescent COVID-19 samples. The cDNA or gDNA used as material had been derived from T cells, B-cell-depleted T cells, or PBMCs.

Clones were sequenced by immunoSEQ multiplex PCR, and TCRdb holds only the in-frame ones, with some missing. The data show about 160,000 clones, 60% to 85% seen once. The chain is built from TRBV15 and TRBJ2-2, with 7 bases matching TRBD1. The receptor comes from a man aged 55 to 69 with acute or convalescent COVID-19. Sequencing was performed on peripheral blood. The DNA for the CDR3 is TGTGCCACCAGCACCCGGGACAGAACCACCGGGGAGCTGTTTTTT. The encoded protein is CATSTRDRTTGELFF.